Each of the 22 T cell receptor beta chains below was sequenced from the same sample in a study of T cell repertoires in cytomegalovirus infection. TCRdb redid the calling of the reads with MiXCR, one entry per CDR3 protein. The repertoire holds 300,000 to 400,000 distinct CDR3 sequences, with more than 8% as singletons. Source material: PBMCs. These receptors were obtained from a human donor in good health (CMV status not recorded). Some clones in this sample may be carry-over from other donors' samples.

The gene calls are TRBV28 and TRBJ1-5; possible D gene TRBD1, 6 bases. CDR3 size: 12 residues. Germline values: CDR1 MDHEN, CDR2 SYDVKM. Trimming took off 7 bases at V and 6 bases at J, with 10 bases between the two ends. The CDR3 DNA reads TGTGCCAGCACTACAGGGTTTCAGCCCCAGCATTTT. Translation: CASTTGFQPQHF.

This clonotype was counted ten times or more. The CDR3 coding sequence is TGTGCCAGCAGCTTCGGACTAGCGGGAGACGAGCAGTACTTC. Translation gives CASSFGLAGDEQYF. This chain uses TRBV7-2 with TRBJ2-7, with TRBD2 identical over 13 bases. The junction had 1 base not matched to a gene; V was cut back by 3 bases and J by 5 bases. CDR1 and CDR2 (germline): SGHTA, FQGNSA. The CDR3 length is 14 residues.

This clonotype was recorded many times. V gene TRBV12-3 or TRBV12-4 combines with J gene TRBJ1-1; D uncertain. This CDR3 contains 17 residues. V was cut by 0 bases and J by 0 bases, with 14 bases left in between. DNA for the CDR3: TGTGCCAGCAGTTTAGCCACAAGAGGGATGTTGAACACTGAAGCTTTCTTT. Its translation: CASSLATRGMLNTEAFF.

This clonotype has ten or more counts. The chain couples TRBV7-9 to TRBJ2-5; 8 bases are shared with TRBD1. This CDR3 spans 14 amino acids. CDR1 SEHNR and CDR2 FQNEAQ come from the germline V gene (reference sequence). Trimming removed 5 bases from V and 5 bases from J; junction bases left unmatched: 7. The CDR3 protein is CASSPYRGTETQYF. The CDR3 coding sequence is TGTGCCAGCAGCCCATACAGGGGGACGGAGACCCAGTACTTC.

CDR3 DNA sequence: TGTGCCAGCAGCTTAGACGGGGCGGAGACCCAGTACTTC. Amino acids: CASSLDGAETQYF. The chain is built from TRBV7-9 and TRBJ2-5, with D possibly being TRBD1 or TRBD2 (5 bases each). Trimming stripped 1 base from V and 5 bases from J, with 8 bases between. The CDR3 has 13 residues. CDR1 and CDR2 (germline): SEHNR, FQNEAQ (reference sequence).

The rearrangement joins TRBV14 to TRBJ2-7, with D unresolved. This CDR3 is built from 12 residues. V dropped 6 bases and J dropped 6 bases, with 12 bases sitting between them. Per the germline V gene, CDR1 is SGHDN and CDR2 is FVKESK. The CDR3 protein is CASSFRWGEQYF. CDR3 coding DNA: TGTGCCAGCAGTTTCCGCTGGGGCGAGCAGTACTTC.

On this clonotype itself: One end of the junction varies from germline; a read error may be responsible. The J gene is TRBJ2-3, the V gene TRBV12-3 or TRBV12-4; 15 bases match TRBD2. The length of the CDR3 is 18 residues. CDR3 nucleotide sequence: TGTGCCAGCAGTCCTGGGACTAGCGGGGGGTTCTACACAGATGCGCAGTATTTT. The encoded protein is CASSPGTSGGFYTDAQYF.

The table lists this clonotype with a few counts. The chain recombines TRBV5-1 with TRBJ1-2; 10 nucleotides agree with TRBD1. Unmatched junction bases numbered 9, after V lost 3 bases and J lost 4 bases. Per germline, CDR1 SGHRS and CDR2 YFSETQ. The CDR3 sequence is 16 residues long. This chain's CDR3 is CASSSLPGQGSYGYTF. The DNA for the CDR3 is TGCGCCAGCAGCTCTCTTCCGGGACAGGGGTCCTATGGCTACACCTTC.

This clonotype appeared many times. The rearrangement uses TRBV27 and TRBJ1-2, with D possibly being TRBD1 (5 bases). Trimming shortened V by 5 bases and J by 3 bases, and 10 bases separated the two germline ends. Germline V CDR1 and CDR2: MNHEY, SMNVEV (reference sequence). The CDR3 sequence is 13 residues long. The CDR3 reads CASSPREDYGYTF. The CDR3 coding sequence is TGTGCCAGCAGTCCCAGGGAGGACTATGGCTACACCTTC.

The chain employs TRBV28 and TRBJ1-2, with D unresolved. Germline CDR1 MDHEN, CDR2 SYDVKM. This CDR3 comprises 13 residues. Deletions cut 3 bases from V and 3 bases from J, with 8 bases between. The CDR3 bases are TGTGCCAGCAGTTTTGGCGGATACTATGGCTACACCTTC. Translation: CASSFGGYYGYTF.

This clonotype was observed many times. This chain connects TRBV19 to TRBJ2-7; 7 bases match TRBD2. V lost 2 bases to trimming and J lost 5 bases; unmatched junction nucleotides: 9. Germline CDR1 reads LNHDA; CDR2 reads SQIVND (reference sequence). This CDR3 is built from 15 residues. CDR3 coding DNA: TGTGCCAGTAGTATACTTGCGGGAGTGCCTAACGAGCAGTACTTC. Protein sequence: CASSILAGVPNEQYF.

This clonotype was observed many times. The V gene is TRBV28, the J gene TRBJ2-3; 8 bases align to TRBD2. The V gene's germline CDR1 is MDHEN and CDR2 SYDVKM. The junction had 6 bases not matched to a gene; V was cut back by 4 bases and J by 3 bases. The CDR3 is 15 amino acids. CDR3 in amino acids: CASSSSGSGTDTQYF. CDR3 coding DNA: TGTGCCAGCAGTTCCAGCGGGAGCGGGACAGATACGCAGTATTTT.

This clonotype was counted between two and nine times. The rearrangement links TRBV20-1 to TRBJ2-5; 9 nucleotides line up with TRBD2. This CDR3 has 16 residues. CDR1 and CDR2 (germline): DFQATT, SNEGSKA (reference sequence). J lost 1 base, V lost 4 bases, and 10 bases had no gene match. CDR3 nucleotide sequence: TGCAGTGCTACCAATTTGAGGACTAGCGTCCAAGAGACCCAGTACTTC. Translated, it gives CSATNLRTSVQETQYF.

A few counts support this clonotype. This chain uses TRBV6-2 or TRBV6-3 with TRBJ2-7; D remains ambiguous. V was shortened by 4 bases and J by 5 bases, with 24 bases between the two germline ends. Germline loops: CDR1 MNHEY, CDR2 SVGEGT. This CDR3 spans 17 amino acids. For the CDR3, the DNA is TGTGCCAGCAGTTCTTCCTCCTCGGACCTTCACGCCCACGAGCAGTACTTC. Protein: CASSSSSSDLHAHEQYF.

In its sample, this clonotype was seen a few times. The V and J genes are TRBV7-2 and TRBJ2-1; 8 bases match TRBD2. CDR1 and CDR2 from the germline V gene are SGHTA and FQGNSA. V lost 4 bases and J lost 8; bases outside the gene matches: 10. The CDR3 length is 15 residues. CDR3 protein: CASSSPSRAGDEQFF. The CDR3 nucleotides read TGTGCCAGCAGCTCCCCCTCCCGAGCGGGAGATGAGCAGTTCTTC.

As concerns this clonotype: One base away lies a much larger clone, so this may be a sequencing read error. The CDR3 reads CACSQDSTLNTEAFF. The CDR3 nucleotides read TGTGCCTGCAGTCAGGACAGCACGCTGAACACTGAAGCTTTCTTT. The V and J genes are TRBV12-3 or TRBV12-4 and TRBJ1-1; possibly TRBD1 for D (6 bases). The CDR3 loop spans 15 amino acids.

This clonotype has a count of ten or more. This chain connects TRBV15 to TRBJ2-1; D call uncertain. With 8 bases removed from V and 4 bases from J, the gap between germline ends came to 9 bases. This CDR3 has 12 residues. CDR1 is LNHNV and CDR2 is YYDKDF in the germline V gene (reference sequence). Written as DNA, the CDR3 is TGTGCCACCGGAACCGGTTACAATGAGCAGTTCTTC. Translation gives CATGTGYNEQFF.

Only a few counts were recorded for this clonotype. The J gene is TRBJ1-1, the V gene TRBV29-1, with D uncertain. The V gene lost 6 bases and the J gene lost 0 bases, with 11 bases spanning the gap. Germline CDR1 is SQVTM and CDR2 is ANQGSEA. The CDR3 has 13 amino acids. The CDR3 bases are TGCAGCGTCCCGGATAGCATGAACACTGAAGCTTTCTTT. Its translation: CSVPDSMNTEAFF.

This chain joins TRBV6-1 and TRBJ1-2, with D maybe TRBD1 (6 bases). CDR3 length: 13 amino acids. Trimming left V 5 bases short and J 6 bases short, with 13 bases between. Germline CDR1 reads MNHNS; CDR2 reads SASEGT. CDR3 in DNA: TGTGCCAGCAGTCCTAAGGGGGATCATGGCTACACCTTC. It codes for CASSPKGDHGYTF.

The chain recombines TRBV28 with TRBJ2-1, with D hard to call. This CDR3 is 14 amino acids long. Germline CDR1 is MDHEN and CDR2 is SYDVKM. The V gene lost 1 base and the J gene lost 5 bases, with 9 bases spanning the gap. The DNA of the CDR3 is TGTGCCAGCAGTTTATTGGGCTACAACAATGAGCAGTTCTTC. Its protein is CASSLLGYNNEQFF.

The chain recombines TRBV25-1 with TRBJ2-3; TRBD2 matches at 7 bases. This CDR3 comprises 17 residues. Germline values: CDR1 MGHDK, CDR2 SYGVNS. The trim removed 2 bases at V and 4 bases at J, leaving 12 bases unmatched. The DNA for the CDR3 is TGTGCCAGCAGTGAAGTCTCCCGCCGGAGCGGGGCAGATACGCAGTATTTT. As protein: CASSEVSRRSGADTQYF.

This clonotype was seen at least ten times. The CDR3 nucleotides are TGTGCCAGCAGCCTCGACGGGGGTCGAGAGACCCAGTACTTC. Translation: CASSLDGGRETQYF. This chain connects TRBV7-9 to TRBJ2-5; possible D gene TRBD2, 6 bases. Germline V gene data show CDR1 as SEHNR and CDR2 as FQNEAQ (reference sequence). The CDR3 is 14 residues long. Between the trimmed V and J ends, which lost 5 bases and 4 bases, there was a span of 14 bases.